A single sample gave rise to the 9 T cell receptor beta chains below, sequenced in a study of T-cell reconstitution after alpha-beta-depleted transplantation in children. TCRbeta library construction was performed incorporating unique molecular identifiers. Via MiXCR, TCRdb re-called the PCR reads, giving one row per CDR3 protein. The sample gives about 610,000 distinct CDR3 sequences, 8% to 11% of which show up once; approximately 4.1% is in the top ten. This sample comprised PBMCs from the stem cell graft donor, obtained from the stem cell graft. These receptors were collected from a human donor who donated a stem cell graft to a child with acute myeloid leukemia.

This clonotype appeared many times. This chain joins TRBV15 and TRBJ2-3; TRBD1 matches at 7 bases. Germline values: CDR1 LNHNV, CDR2 YYDKDF (reference sequence). V dropped 0 bases and J dropped 1; count of bases not matched to a gene: 4. The CDR3 is made up of 16 amino acids. The CDR3 region has the DNA TGTGCCACCAGCAGAGATGAGGGGGCTCGCACAGATACGCAGTATTTT. Its protein product is CATSRDEGARTDTQYF.

The chain links TRBV29-1 to TRBJ1-1; TRBD1 might be the D (6 bases). Germline CDR1 is SQVTM and CDR2 is ANQGSEA. The CDR3 is 14 residues long. V lost 4 bases, J lost 4 bases, and 16 bases lay in between. The CDR3 sequence: CSVVGGRRTTEAFF. CDR3 nucleotides: TGCAGCGTTGTCGGGGGCAGAAGGACCACTGAAGCTTTCTTT.

The CDR3 loop is CASSTPVVSSHYGYTF. The CDR3 region has the DNA TGTGCCAGCAGTACCCCGGTCGTCAGCTCCCACTATGGCTACACCTTC. The rearrangement uses TRBV12-3 or TRBV12-4 and TRBJ1-2; D is undetermined. Trimming removed 5 bases at V and 3 bases at J, with 19 bases between. CDR3 length equals 16 residues.

Notes on this clonotype: The junction departs from germline at one end; a sequencing error may be responsible. The chain employs TRBV5-5 and TRBJ2-2; a weak D match, TRBD2 (5 bases). The CDR3 covers 15 residues. CDR1 SGHKS and CDR2 YYEKEE come from the germline V gene (reference sequence). The CDR3 sequence: CASSLAIRTPGELFF. In DNA form, the CDR3 reads TGCGCCAGCAGCTTAGCGATACGAACACCTGGGGAGCTGTTTTTT.

This clonotype was counted a few times. V gene TRBV30 combines with J gene TRBJ1-5; 10 nucleotides line up with TRBD1. The germline gives CDR1 GTSNPN, CDR2 SVGIG (reference sequence). V trimming: 3 bases; J trimming: 0 bases; junction bases outside the gene matches: 11. The CDR3 spans 18 residues. The CDR3 sequence: CAWRRGTGVRDSNQPQHF. The CDR3, as DNA: TGTGCCTGGAGGAGGGGGACAGGGGTACGTGATAGCAATCAGCCCCAGCATTTT.

Details on this clonotype: Possible read error: a much larger clone is one base away. The V gene is TRBV28, the J gene TRBJ1-6; 8 nucleotides line up with TRBD1. The CDR3 extends over 14 amino acids. Germline CDR1 and CDR2: MDHEN and SYDVKM. For the CDR3, the DNA is TGTGCCAGCAACTCACAGGGGGTAGATTCACCCCTCCGCTTT. It codes for CASNSQGVDSPLRF.

This clonotype has a handful of counts. This chain links TRBV30 with TRBJ2-7, with TRBD2 as a possible D gene (7 bases). The V end was cut by 3 bases, the J end by 1 base, with 22 bases between. This CDR3 is built from 17 residues. The germline V gene has CDR1 GTSNPN and CDR2 SVGIG (reference sequence). CDR3 sequence (DNA): TGTGCCTGGAGGGGGGCAGGCCTTAGCGGGTCTTCCTACGAGCAGTACTTC. This translates into CAWRGAGLSGSSYEQYF.

This clonotype was found many times. V gene TRBV29-1 combines with J gene TRBJ2-5; tentative D call: TRBD2 (6 bases). Germline assignment: CDR1 SQVTM and CDR2 ANQGSEA. This CDR3 spans 11 amino acids. Trimming removed 7 bases from V and 4 bases from J, with 10 bases in between. Here the CDR3 DNA reads TGCAGCGGCGGGACTCTAGAGACCCAGTACTTC. Encoded protein: CSGGTLETQYF.

This clonotype came up a few times. This chain connects TRBV20-1 to TRBJ2-1, with 10 nucleotides matching TRBD1. The CDR3 totals 17 residues. Germline CDR1 is DFQATT and CDR2 is SNEGSKA (reference sequence). V lost 6 bases to trimming and J lost 0 bases; unmatched junction nucleotides: 11. The chain's CDR3 is CSAPDPRTGGSYNEQFF. The CDR3 DNA reads TGCAGTGCCCCAGACCCTCGGACAGGGGGCTCCTACAATGAGCAGTTCTTC.